This T cell receptor (beta chain) appears in the sequencing data of a study of CD49a tissue-resident CD8 T cells in human skin (dated by TCRdb to about 2017). Broadly, across the study: Subsets of tissue-resident memory CD8+ T cells in human skin, defined by their expression of CD49a, CD69 and CD103, were what the study examined.

Comments on this clone: Its antigen remains unidentified. It has no much larger one-base neighbor in the sample; base qualities were not kept.

The library came from the immunoSEQ multiplex PCR assay. From the authors' description of their analysis: How frequently each TCR V beta family was used was compared between the sorted CD8+ T cell populations from blood, dermis and epidermis. The table was pulled from immuneACCESS by TCRdb, which kept in-frame rearrangements only. Such tables lose some clones; where checked, under half of the loss comes from unresolved V genes, and the rest has no known cause. That table is the source of V, J and clone size, and D and trimming were worked out from the DNA. In all, the sample holds more than 450 clones, and about 76% of those were seen once. The ten largest clonotypes hold 20% to 25% of the sample. For four to six healthy donors, CD8+ T cells were sorted from blood, dermis and epidermis, and the TCR beta CDR3 regions of these cells were analysed. Both blood and skin samples were provided by each TCR-sequenced donor, and all TCR-sequenced donors were healthy individuals. Before TCR beta sequencing, CD8+ T cell populations were isolated by sorting. Before T cells were analysed, skin was separated into dermal and epidermal compartments.

The sequence was obtained from a human donor in good health. Sequenced input: CD103- CD8+ T cells sorted from skin dermis.

The CDR3 protein sequence reads: CASGQGARFF. The DNA sequence follows: TGTGCCAGCGGACAGGGGGCGAGATTCTTC. This chain joins TRBV5-6 to TRBJ2-1, with 11 middle bases fitting TRBD1. According to the germline V gene, CDR1 reads SGHDT and CDR2 reads YYEEEE. The CDR3 has 10 amino acids, counting the end cysteine and phenylalanine. Kept here is only the CDR3 DNA, which spans 30 bases and is read in frame from base 1. V trim: 7 bases; J trim: 16 bases; unmatched bases: 4.